These 8 T cell receptor beta chains share one sample of origin, sequenced in a study of T cell responses to AZD1222 COVID-19 vaccine. Clones were sequenced by immunoSEQ multiplex PCR, and TCRdb holds only the in-frame ones, with some missing. The data contain around 66,000 clones, around 79% of them seen just once; the ten biggest clones take up roughly 25%. The sample was peripheral blood, taken on day 0 of MenACWY control vaccination. These receptors were collected from an adult in good health.

The chain has TRBV5-1 and TRBJ2-4; D is possibly TRBD1 (5 bases). V lost 4 bases to trimming and J lost 3 bases, with 14 bases between them. The CDR3 is 15 amino acids. The germline CDR1 and CDR2 sequences are SGHRS and YFSETQ. The CDR3 coding sequence is TGCGCCAGCAGCCCGCAGGGATCCGACAAAAACATTCAGTACTTC. This codes for CASSPQGSDKNIQYF. Supplemented by reference TRBV5-1 and TRBJ2-4, the full variable domain reads KAGVTQTPRYLIKTRGQQVTLSCSPISGHRSVSWYQQTPGQGLQFLFEYFSETQRNKGNFPGRFSGRQFSNSRSEMNVSTLELGDSALYLCASSPQGSDKNIQYFGAGTRLSVL.

This chain joins TRBV5-4 and TRBJ1-2, with D maybe TRBD1 (5 bases). V lost 2 bases to trimming and J lost 6 bases, with 17 bases between them. This CDR3 comprises 15 residues. Germline V gene sequence: CDR1 SGHNT, CDR2 YYREEE (reference sequence). The CDR3 nucleotides read TGTGCCAGCAGCTTAAGGACCGCAGGGATCCATGGCTACACCTTC. Translation gives CASSLRTAGIHGYTF.

The V gene is TRBV7-9, the J gene TRBJ1-3, with D uncertain. This CDR3 spans 14 amino acids. Germline V gene data show CDR1 as SEHNR and CDR2 as FQNEAQ (reference sequence). Trimming removed 0 bases at V and 2 bases at J, with 5 bases between. The DNA of the CDR3 is TGTGCCAGCAGCTTAGCCCCCCCTGGAAACACCATATATTTT. Protein sequence: CASSLAPPGNTIYF.

This clone was detected only a few times. This chain joins TRBV27 and TRBJ1-2; a weak D match, TRBD1 (5 bases). This CDR3 contains 16 residues. The V and J ends lost 8 bases and 7 bases respectively, with 26 bases between them. Germline V lookup: CDR1 MNHEY, CDR2 SMNVEV (reference sequence). The DNA for the CDR3 is TGTGCCAGCCCACCGCCGGGACGTACGACCATTGGTGGCTACACCTTC. Its translation is CASPPPGRTTIGGYTF.

The chain couples TRBV10-3 to TRBJ1-5, with unresolved D. V was trimmed by 8 bases and J by 0 bases, leaving 5 bases between them. Germline loops: CDR1 ENHRY, CDR2 SYGVKD. The CDR3 is made up of 12 amino acids. The CDR3 reads CAIGDSNQPQHF. As DNA, the CDR3 is TGTGCCATCGGAGATAGCAATCAGCCCCAGCATTTT.

This sequence joins TRBV13 and TRBJ1-1; D perhaps matches TRBD1 (5 bases). Trimming took 8 bases from V and 4 from J, leaving 14 bases between them. CDR1 is PRHDT and CDR2 is FYEKMQ in the germline V gene (reference sequence). The CDR3 is 13 amino acids. In DNA, the CDR3 is TGTGCCAGCTCGGAGGGGAGGGGCACTGAAGCTTTCTTT. Protein product: CASSEGRGTEAFF.

V gene TRBV27 combines with J gene TRBJ2-5; D not certain. CDR3 length: 14 amino acids. Germline V gene lookup returns CDR1 MNHEY and CDR2 SMNVEV (reference sequence). The germline V and J ends were trimmed by 6 bases and 3 bases, with 14 bases remaining between them. CDR3 in amino acids: CASSLDTPKETQYF. CDR3 DNA: TGTGCCAGCAGCCTAGATACCCCCAAAGAGACCCAGTACTTC.

CDR3 region: CASSKGLAKADTQYF. DNA of the CDR3: TGTGCCAGTAGTAAAGGACTAGCAAAAGCAGATACGCAGTATTTT. The rearrangement joins TRBV19 to TRBJ2-3; TRBD2 aligns across 8 bases. The J segment lost 4 bases and the V segment lost 4 bases, leaving 7 bases of the junction unmatched. The germline CDR1 and CDR2 sequences are LNHDA and SQIVND (reference sequence). This CDR3 has 15 residues.